The next 13 T cell receptor beta chains were all read from a single sample in a study of cytomegalovirus exposure and HLA in healthy donors. The PCR made use of 60 Vbeta and 13 Jbeta primers. Produced via immunoSEQ multiplex PCR; TCRdb's table is partial and in-frame only. The table includes under 150,000 clones, around 81% detected once. The sample consisted of PBMCs. Receptors originate from a man younger than 30 in good health and CMV-seronegative.

The chain employs TRBV6-5 and TRBJ2-5, with 8 bases lining up with TRBD1. The J call could be wrong; TRBJ2-7 is a better fit for the DNA end. CDR1 is MNHEY and CDR2 is SVGAGI in the germline V gene. The CDR3 is 13 residues long. CDR3 sequence reads: CASSGQGGNEQYF. CDR3 nucleotides: TGTGCCAGCAGTGGACAGGGTGGGAACGAGCAGTACTTC.

The V and J genes are TRBV7-2 and TRBJ2-7, with 7 bases that match TRBD1. The CDR3 consists of 14 residues. CDR1 is SGHTA and CDR2 is FQGNSA in the germline V gene. Trimming took 6 bases from V and 4 from J; bases not matched to a gene: 9. The CDR3 region is CASSKQGKGYEQYF. The CDR3, as DNA: TGTGCCAGCAGTAAACAGGGGAAGGGATACGAGCAGTACTTC. The variable domain in full, with the rest retrieved from reference TRBV7-2 and TRBJ2-7, is GAGVSQSPSNKVTEKGKDVELRCDPISGHTALYWYRQSLGQGLEFLIYFQGNSAPDKSGLPSDRFSAERTGGSVSTLTIQRTQQEDSAVYLCASSKQGKGYEQYFGPGTRLTVT.

The chain joins TRBV4-3 to TRBJ1-1; D may be TRBD1 (5 bases). CDR1 is LGHNA, CDR2 YSLEER, per germline. The CDR3 has 17 residues. Trimming removed 0 bases at V and 0 bases at J, with 14 bases between. The CDR3 DNA reads TGCGCCAGCAGCCAAGATCAGGCAGGGACTATGAACACTGAAGCTTTCTTT. Its protein is CASSQDQAGTMNTEAFF.

The chain employs TRBV2 and TRBJ1-2; 8 positions match TRBD1. The germline gives CDR1 SNHLY, CDR2 FYNNEI. This CDR3 comprises 14 residues. Trimming at V came to 7 bases and at J to 3 bases, leaving 7 bases not matched to a gene. This CDR3 reads CASIPPGQDYGYTF. The CDR3 DNA is TGTGCCAGCATCCCCCCGGGACAGGACTATGGCTACACCTTC.

The V call is TRBV7-8, the J call TRBJ1-2, with D tentatively TRBD1 (6 bases). The germline V gene has CDR1 SGHVS and CDR2 FQNEAQ. V lost 2 bases and J lost 10, with 14 bases in between. CDR3 length: 13 residues. CDR3 coding DNA: TGTGCCAGCAGCTTAAAGTCGACAGGAAACTACACCTTC. Translating gives CASSLKSTGNYTF.

V and J are TRBV30 and TRBJ1-4; 9 nucleotides agree with TRBD1. The CDR3 consists of 13 residues. Losses at the gene ends were 5 bases for V and 7 bases for J; bases not matched to a gene: 5. CDR1 GTSNPN and CDR2 SVGIG come from the germline V gene (reference sequence). CDR3 bases: TGTGCCTGGTCTGGGACAGGGAGTGAAAAACTGTTTTTT. Translation: CAWSGTGSEKLFF.

V usage is TRBV28 and J usage is TRBJ2-2; TRBD1 is a possible D gene (5 bases). The germline gives CDR1 MDHEN, CDR2 SYDVKM. The CDR3 contains 14 residues. The ends were cut back, 3 bases at V and 4 bases at J, with 9 bases in the middle. The CDR3 sequence is CASSFFQGTGELFF. The CDR3 nucleotides read TGTGCCAGCAGTTTCTTCCAGGGCACCGGGGAGCTGTTTTTT. Full variable domain (missing parts from reference TRBV28 and TRBJ2-2): DVKVTQSSRYLVKRTGEKVFLECVQDMDHENMFWYRQDPGLGLRLIYFSYDVKMKEKGDIPEGYSVSREKKERFSLILESASTNQTSMYLCASSFFQGTGELFFGEGSRLTVL.

The genes are TRBV9 and TRBJ2-1; 13 bases match TRBD2. Germline V lookup: CDR1 SGDLS, CDR2 YYNGEE. This CDR3 has 17 amino acids. V lost 4 bases to trimming and J lost 3 bases; unmatched junction nucleotides: 7. CDR3 sequence: CASSFTSGGAVYNEQFF. CDR3 sequence (DNA): TGTGCCAGCAGCTTTACTAGCGGGGGGGCCGTCTACAATGAGCAGTTCTTC.

V gene TRBV7-2 combines with J gene TRBJ1-2; D gene ambiguous. This CDR3 has 15 residues. The V gene lost 1 base and the J gene lost 1 base, with 10 bases spanning the gap. CDR1 and CDR2 from the germline V gene are SGHTA and FQGNSA. The CDR3 sequence: CASSLVLRGNYGYTF. The CDR3 coding sequence is TGTGCCAGCAGCTTAGTCCTCCGGGGTAACTATGGCTACACCTTC. The variable domain in full, with the rest retrieved from reference TRBV7-2 and TRBJ1-2, is GAGVSQSPSNKVTEKGKDVELRCDPISGHTALYWYRQSLGQGLEFLIYFQGNSAPDKSGLPSDRFSAERTGGSVSTLTIQRTQQEDSAVYLCASSLVLRGNYGYTFGSGTRLTVV.

This clone was recorded once. This chain uses TRBV7-2 with TRBJ1-5, with a tentative D call TRBD1 (5 bases). The CDR3 covers 15 residues. Germline CDR1 and CDR2: SGHTA and FQGNSA. Between the trimmed V and J ends, which lost 4 bases and 3 bases, there was a span of 13 bases. CDR3 coding DNA: TGTGCCAGCAGCTCCAGGGTAGGGCCCAATCAGCCCCAGCATTTT. It encodes CASSSRVGPNQPQHF.

The V gene is TRBV5-1, the J gene TRBJ1-6; D is ambiguous. CDR3 length: 16 amino acids. Per the germline V gene, CDR1 is SGHRS and CDR2 is YFSETQ. V was clipped by 1 base and J by 0 bases, with 8 bases between them. CDR3 loop: CASSLLRSSYNSPLHF. CDR3 coding DNA: TGCGCCAGCAGCTTGTTGAGGAGCTCCTATAATTCACCCCTCCACTTT.

In its sample, this clone was seen a few times. The J gene is TRBJ2-1, the V gene TRBV6-1; 7 bases agree with TRBD1. V trimming: 0 bases; J trimming: 6 bases; junction bases outside the gene matches: 14. This CDR3 is 18 amino acids long. Germline lookup yields CDR1 MNHNS and CDR2 SASEGT. The DNA of the CDR3 is TGTGCCAGCAGTGAAGCGGGAAAGCCGGGACAGATTATCAATGAGCAGTTCTTC. Amino acid sequence: CASSEAGKPGQIINEQFF.

This chain uses TRBV28 with TRBJ2-3; weak D call: TRBD1 (5 bases). The germline V gene encodes CDR1 MDHEN and CDR2 SYDVKM. This CDR3 comprises 14 residues. The V gene lost 7 bases and the J gene lost 1 base, with 12 bases spanning the gap. The CDR3 nucleotides are TGTGCCAGCACCCCGGCCAGGGGCACAGATACGCAGTATTTT. It yields the protein CASTPARGTDTQYF.